The rows below give T cell receptor beta chains drawn from one sample of a study of blood T cell repertoires in COVID-19. Profiling relied on immunoSEQ multiplex PCR, and the TCRdb table lists in-frame clones only, not all of them. The sample consists of more than 300,000 clones, more than 75% of them appearing once. Sequencing was carried out using peripheral blood. The receptors shown here come from a woman between 45 and 60 years old with acute or convalescent COVID-19. The CDR3 runs from the conserved cysteine through the conserved F or W. A D gene is named only where the DNA matches it firmly. Expanded clones are given a class, and other clones once, few, many or no size at all.

v_call,j_call,d_call,clone_size,cdr3_aa,cdr3_nt
TRBV2,TRBJ1-5,TRBD1,-,CASRDGTGRNQPQHF,TGTGCCAGCAGGGACGGGACAGGGCGCAATCAGCCCCAGCATTTT
TRBV29-1,TRBJ2-1,-,-,CSVEDPRESSYNEQFF,TGCAGCGTTGAAGATCCTCGGGAGAGCTCCTACAATGAGCAGTTCTTC
TRBV24-1,TRBJ2-1,-,-,CATSDLSGSYNEQFF,TGTGCCACCAGTGACCTTAGCGGTTCCTACAATGAGCAGTTCTTC
TRBV27,TRBJ1-2,-,-,CASSLDRNYGYTF,TGTGCCAGCAGCCTAGACAGGAACTATGGCTACACCTTC
TRBV5-1,TRBJ2-7,TRBD2,-,CASSLAPGLGFYEQYF,TGCGCCAGCAGCTTGGCCCCGGGACTAGGTTTCTACGAGCAGTACTTC
TRBV6-5,TRBJ2-5,TRBD1,-,CASSQDRGAETQYF,TGTGCCAGCAGTCAGGACAGGGGTGCAGAGACCCAGTACTTC
TRBV7-3,TRBJ2-1,-,-,CASSLTAVYNEQFF,TGTGCCAGCAGCTTAACAGCGGTCTACAATGAGCAGTTCTTC
TRBV5-8,TRBJ2-1,-,-,CASSLDVGLGEQFF,TGTGCCAGCAGCTTGGATGTGGGGCTCGGTGAGCAGTTCTTC
TRBV29-1,TRBJ2-3,TRBD1,-,CSVVRDRSTDTQYF,TGCAGCGTTGTAAGGGACAGGAGCACAGATACGCAGTATTTT
TRBV13,TRBJ2-7,TRBD2,-,CASSLGVLAGVSRVQYF,TGTGCCAGCAGCCTAGGAGTACTAGCGGGAGTTAGCCGTGTGCAGTACTTC
TRBV29-1,TRBJ1-3,-,-,CSVSGTLSSGNTIYF,TGCAGCGTTTCCGGGACATTAAGCTCTGGAAACACCATATATTTT
TRBV7-3,TRBJ2-2,TRBD2,once,CASSFSGDTGELFF,TGTGCCAGCAGCTTTAGCGGGGACACCGGGGAGCTGTTTTTT
TRBV7-6,TRBJ2-7,TRBD2,-,CASSLGLAGGPYEQYF,TGTGCCAGCAGCTTGGGACTAGCGGGAGGTCCCTACGAGCAGTACTTC
TRBV5-1,TRBJ2-5,TRBD2,-,CASSQSPTGTSGKEETQYF,TGCGCCAGCAGCCAGTCCCCCACCGGGACTAGCGGGAAAGAAGAGACCCAGTACTTC
TRBV7-4,TRBJ1-5,TRBD1,-,CASSPGTGGRRPQHF,TGTGCCAGCAGCCCTGGGACAGGGGGGAGGCGGCCCCAGCATTTT
TRBV13,TRBJ2-2,-,-,CASSHRNTGELFF,TGTGCCAGCAGCCATAGGAACACCGGGGAGCTGTTTTTT
TRBV7-3,TRBJ2-2,-,-,CASSQMAGPGELFF,TGTGCCAGCAGCCAGATGGCGGGGCCCGGGGAGCTGTTTTTT
TRBV2,TRBJ2-1,-,-,CASSGTEDEQFF,TGTGCCAGCAGTGGGACAGAGGATGAGCAGTTCTTC
TRBV28,TRBJ2-5,-,-,CASSLEQGRFGETQYF,TGTGCCAGCAGTTTAGAACAGGGAAGATTCGGGGAGACCCAGTACTTC
TRBV21-1,TRBJ1-2,-,-,CASSKDGGRINYGYTF,TGTGCCAGCAGCAAAGACGGGGGGCGTATCAACTATGGCTACACCTTC
TRBV24-1,TRBJ2-2,TRBD2,-,CATSATSGGGELFF,TGTGCCACCAGTGCCACTAGCGGGGGCGGGGAGCTGTTTTTT
TRBV5-6,TRBJ2-1,TRBD1,-,CASSLVDRDRANEQFF,TGTGCCAGCAGCTTAGTGGATCGGGACAGGGCCAATGAGCAGTTCTTC
TRBV30,TRBJ1-2,-,-,CGQELNYGYTF,TGTGGCCAAGAACTTAACTATGGCTACACCTTC
TRBV7-2,TRBJ1-1,-,-,CASILGRANTEAFF,TGTGCCAGCATACTTGGCAGGGCGAACACTGAAGCTTTCTTT
TRBV11-2,TRBJ2-5,TRBD2,few,CASSRIVREGRLETQYF,TGTGCCAGCAGCCGTATTGTGAGGGAGGGCCGGTTGGAGACCCAGTACTTC
TRBV6-4,TRBJ1-5,-,-,CASRLPSGRGDQPQHF,TGTGCCAGCAGATTGCCGTCGGGGAGGGGTGATCAGCCCCAGCATTTT
TRBV24-1,TRBJ1-2,TRBD1,-,CATSDRDSLYYGYTF,TGTGCCACCAGTGATCGGGACAGTCTATACTATGGCTACACCTTC
TRBV5-1,TRBJ2-5,TRBD2,-,CASSWTSGRAVTQYF,TGCGCCAGCAGCTGGACTAGCGGGAGGGCGGTGACCCAGTACTTC
TRBV4-1,TRBJ1-6,-,-,CASSQGGLGSYNSPLHF,TGCGCCAGCAGCCAAGGCGGGTTGGGCTCCTATAATTCACCCCTCCACTTT
TRBV28,TRBJ2-7,TRBD1,-,CASSDPGQGLHEQYF,TGTGCCAGCAGTGATCCGGGACAGGGCTTGCACGAGCAGTACTTC
TRBV6-5,TRBJ1-5,-,-,CASIREGNQPQHF,TGTGCCAGCATCAGGGAGGGCAATCAGCCCCAGCATTTT
TRBV12-3/TRBV12-4,TRBJ2-5,-,-,CASSLGGSPTQYF,TGTGCCAGCAGTTTAGGTGGGAGTCCGACCCAGTACTTC
TRBV3-1/TRBV3-2,TRBJ2-7,TRBD2,-,CASSQAHSGRYEQYF,TGTGCCAGCAGCCAAGCCCACAGCGGGAGGTACGAGCAGTACTTC
TRBV21-1,TRBJ2-2,-,-,CASSKVGRKHTGELFF,TGTGCCAGCAGCAAAGTGGGGCGGAAACACACCGGGGAGCTGTTTTTT
TRBV11-2,TRBJ2-7,-,many,CASSRDIVSYEQYF,TGTGCCAGCAGCCGGGACATTGTCTCCTACGAGCAGTACTTC
TRBV19,TRBJ2-2,TRBD2,-,CASSTGLAGNTGELFF,TGTGCCAGTAGTACCGGACTAGCGGGGAACACCGGGGAGCTGTTTTTT
TRBV6-5,TRBJ2-7,-,-,CASSYPRGSYEQYF,TGTGCCAGCAGTTACCCCAGGGGTTCCTACGAGCAGTACTTC
TRBV9,TRBJ2-5,-,few,CASSVEPRGKETQYF,TGTGCCAGCAGCGTAGAGCCGCGAGGTAAAGAGACCCAGTACTTC
TRBV27,TRBJ2-2,-,-,CASRDRSRYTPAGELFF,TGTGCCAGCAGAGACAGGAGCCGCTACACACCGGCCGGGGAGCTGTTTTTT
TRBV9,TRBJ2-1,TRBD2,-,CASSVGRRTSGYNEQFF,TGTGCCAGCAGCGTAGGGCGAAGGACTAGCGGTTACAATGAGCAGTTCTTC
TRBV24-1,TRBJ1-1,TRBD1,-,CATSLGTGGSEAFF,TGTGCCACCAGCTTGGGGACAGGGGGCAGTGAAGCTTTCTTT
TRBV7-8,TRBJ1-4,TRBD1,once,CASSKTGGSTNEKLFF,TGTGCCAGCAGCAAGACAGGGGGCTCAACTAATGAAAAACTGTTTTTT
TRBV7-9,TRBJ1-4,-,-,CASSFSRQESTNEKLFF,TGTGCCAGCAGCTTTTCGAGACAAGAGTCAACTAATGAAAAACTGTTTTTT
TRBV5-6,TRBJ2-1,TRBD2,-,CASSIQRSSGSYNEQFF,TGTGCCAGCAGCATCCAAAGATCTAGCGGCTCCTACAATGAGCAGTTCTTC